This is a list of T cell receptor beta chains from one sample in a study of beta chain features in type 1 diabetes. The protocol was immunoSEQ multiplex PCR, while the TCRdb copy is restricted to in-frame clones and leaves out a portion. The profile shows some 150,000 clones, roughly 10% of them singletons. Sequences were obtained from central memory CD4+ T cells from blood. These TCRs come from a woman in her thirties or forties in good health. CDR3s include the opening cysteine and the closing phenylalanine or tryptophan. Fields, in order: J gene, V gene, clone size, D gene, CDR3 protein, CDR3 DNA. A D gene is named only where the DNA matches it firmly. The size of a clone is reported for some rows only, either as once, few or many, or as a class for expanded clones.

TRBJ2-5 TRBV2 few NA CASRRTLRGEKNEETQYF TGTGCCAGCAGACGGACTCTCAGGGGCGAAAAGAACGAAGAGACCCAGTACTTC
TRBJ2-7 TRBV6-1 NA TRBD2 CASSEVLAGTYEQYF TGTGCCAGCAGTGAAGTACTAGCGGGGACCTACGAGCAGTACTTC
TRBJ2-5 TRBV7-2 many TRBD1 CASSDQGQRETQYF TGTGCCAGCAGCGACCAGGGACAGCGGGAGACCCAGTACTTC
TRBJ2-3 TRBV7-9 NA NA CASSLTGSTDTQYF TGTGCCAGCAGCTTAACAGGGAGCACAGATACGCAGTATTTT
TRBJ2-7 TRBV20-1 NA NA CSARDLIEQYF TGCAGTGCTAGAGATCTAATCGAGCAGTACTTC
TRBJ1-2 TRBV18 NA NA CASSRGNYGYTF TGTGCCAGCTCACGCGGTAACTATGGCTACACCTTC
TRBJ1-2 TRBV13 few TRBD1 CASTEFWPQQGAAADGYTF TGTGCCAGCACCGAGTTCTGGCCCCAGCAGGGGGCAGCGGCAGATGGCTACACCTTC
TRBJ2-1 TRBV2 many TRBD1 CASSSLDRGDEQFF TGTGCCAGCAGTTCCTTGGACAGGGGCGATGAGCAGTTCTTC
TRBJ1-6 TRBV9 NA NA CASSGRARHNSPLHF TGTGCCAGCAGTGGGAGGGCTCGTCATAATTCACCCCTCCACTTT
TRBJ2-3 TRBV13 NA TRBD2 CASNKAGRIDTQYF TGTGCCAGCAACAAAGCGGGGCGCATCGATACGCAGTATTTT
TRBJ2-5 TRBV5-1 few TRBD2 CASTNLAGPMETQYF TGCGCCAGCACCAACCTAGCGGGGCCGATGGAGACCCAGTACTTC
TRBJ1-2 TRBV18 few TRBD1 CASSPAGTGFSYTF TGTGCCAGCTCACCAGCGGGGACAGGGTTCTCCTACACCTTC
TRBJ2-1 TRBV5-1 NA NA CASSLGDTHNEQFF TGCGCCAGCAGCTTAGGTGACACTCACAATGAGCAGTTCTTC
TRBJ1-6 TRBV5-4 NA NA CASSGALPGSPLHF TGTGCCAGCAGCGGAGCCTTACCTGGTTCACCCCTCCACTTT
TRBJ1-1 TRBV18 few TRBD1 CASSPGRGTEAFF TGTGCCAGCTCGCCAGGCAGGGGGACTGAAGCTTTCTTT
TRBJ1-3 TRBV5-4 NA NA CASSLEGRGGNTIYF TGTGCCAGCAGCTTGGAGGGCCGGGGAGGAAACACCATATATTTT
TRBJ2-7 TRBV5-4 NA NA CASSFGGENYEQYF TGTGCCAGCAGCTTCGGGGGAGAGAACTACGAGCAGTACTTC
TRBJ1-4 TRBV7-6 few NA CASSLGGSPDEKLFF TGTGCCAGCAGCTTAGGGGGCAGCCCAGATGAAAAACTGTTTTTT
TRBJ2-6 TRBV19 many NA CASSISGNSANVLTF TGTGCCAGTAGTATATCAGGCAATTCGGCCAACGTCCTGACTTTC
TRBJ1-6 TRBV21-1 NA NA CASSHLGLGDSPLHF TGTGCCAGCAGCCATCTTGGACTGGGAGATTCACCCCTCCACTTT
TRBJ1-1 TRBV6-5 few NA CASSVRDIRYTEAFF TGTGCCAGCAGTGTACGGGACATAAGGTACACTGAAGCTTTCTTT
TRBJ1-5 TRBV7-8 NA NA CASSLDSFSNQPQHF TGTGCCAGCAGCTTAGACAGCTTTAGCAATCAGCCCCAGCATTTT
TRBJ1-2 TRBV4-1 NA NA CASSQGAGYGYTF TGCGCCAGCAGCCAGGGGGCCGGGTATGGCTACACCTTC
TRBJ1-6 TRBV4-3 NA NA CASSQDRGGHSPLHF TGCGCCAGCAGCCAAGACAGGGGTGGCCATTCACCCCTCCACTTT
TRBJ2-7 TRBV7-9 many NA CASSLKGGEQYF TGTGCCAGCAGCTTAAAAGGAGGTGAGCAGTACTTC
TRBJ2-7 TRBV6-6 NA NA CASSTPAGEQYF TGTGCCAGCAGTACCCCTGCGGGCGAGCAGTACTTC
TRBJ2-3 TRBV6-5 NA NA CASSYSGEQLTDTQYF TGTGCCAGCAGTTACTCAGGAGAACAACTCACAGATACGCAGTATTTT
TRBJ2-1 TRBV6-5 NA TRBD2 CAARRGFWGEQFF TGTGCCGCTAGGCGGGGGTTTTGGGGTGAGCAGTTCTTC
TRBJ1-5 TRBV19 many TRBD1 CASTGTAPQPQHF TGTGCCAGTACTGGGACAGCGCCTCAGCCCCAGCATTTT
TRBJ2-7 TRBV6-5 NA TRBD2 CASSYSERGNRYEQYF TGTGCCAGCAGTTACTCCGAGCGGGGGAACCGCTACGAGCAGTACTTC
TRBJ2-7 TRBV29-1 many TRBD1 CSVGTGDREQYF TGCAGCGTTGGGACAGGGGATCGAGAGCAGTACTTC
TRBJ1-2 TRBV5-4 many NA CASSLAGGRGSGYTF TGTGCCAGCAGCTTGGCCGGTGGCAGGGGTTCTGGCTACACCTTC
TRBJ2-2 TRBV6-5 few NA CASKRSGELFF TGTGCCAGCAAACGGAGCGGGGAGCTGTTTTTT
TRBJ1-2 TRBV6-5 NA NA CASRRSVNYGYTF TGTGCCAGCAGACGCTCAGTTAACTATGGCTACACCTTC
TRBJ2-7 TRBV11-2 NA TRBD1 CASSPEGTGVYEQYF TGTGCCAGCTCCCCAGAGGGGACAGGAGTCTACGAGCAGTACTTC
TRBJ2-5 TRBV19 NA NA CASGTGKETQYF TGTGCCAGTGGGACTGGTAAGGAGACCCAGTACTTC
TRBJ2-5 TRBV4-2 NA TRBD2 CASSQGTSEETQYF TGTGCCAGCAGCCAAGGGACTAGCGAAGAGACCCAGTACTTC
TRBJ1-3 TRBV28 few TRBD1 CASSPPGTGFPGGNTIYF TGTGCCTCTTCCCCGCCCGGGACAGGCTTTCCAGGCGGAAACACCATATATTTT
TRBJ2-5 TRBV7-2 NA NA CASSLRSLTQYF TGTGCCAGCAGCCTGCGAAGTCTCACCCAGTACTTC
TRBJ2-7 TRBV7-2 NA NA CASSLERVSYEQYF TGTGCCAGCAGCTTAGAGCGGGTTAGTTACGAGCAGTACTTC
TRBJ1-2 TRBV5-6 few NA CASSFGYGYTF TGTGCCAGCAGCTTCGGGTATGGCTACACCTTC
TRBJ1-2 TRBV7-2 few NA CASSPDRNYGYTF TGTGCCAGCAGTCCGGACAGAAACTATGGCTACACCTTC
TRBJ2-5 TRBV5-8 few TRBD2 CASSWGLAAETQETQYF TGTGCCAGCAGCTGGGGACTAGCGGCCGAAACCCAAGAGACCCAGTACTTC
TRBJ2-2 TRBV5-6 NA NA CASSLYRRSTGELFF TGTGCCAGCAGCTTGTACAGGAGAAGTACCGGGGAGCTGTTTTTT
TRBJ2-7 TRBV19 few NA CASKGEDHHEQYF TGTGCCAGTAAAGGGGAAGATCACCACGAGCAGTACTTC
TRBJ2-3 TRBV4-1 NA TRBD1 CASSQDQGGSITDTQYF TGCGCCAGCAGCCAAGATCAAGGGGGCAGCATCACAGATACGCAGTATTTT
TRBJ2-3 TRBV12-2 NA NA CASRSYAGSTDTQYF TGTGCAAGTCGCTCGTACGCGGGCAGCACAGATACGCAGTATTTT
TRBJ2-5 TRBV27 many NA CASSPYRDLETQYF TGTGCCAGCAGTCCGTACAGGGATCTCGAGACCCAGTACTTC
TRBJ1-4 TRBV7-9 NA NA CASSPREGEKLFF TGTGCCAGCAGCCCGCGGGAGGGTGAAAAACTGTTTTTT
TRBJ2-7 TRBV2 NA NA CASRREQGYEQYF TGTGCCAGCAGAAGGGAACAGGGCTACGAGCAGTACTTC
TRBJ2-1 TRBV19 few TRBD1 CASSMDRSSYNEQFF TGTGCCAGTAGTATGGACAGGAGCTCCTACAATGAGCAGTTCTTC